Below are 26 T cell receptor beta chains sequenced from a single sample in a study of cytomegalovirus exposure and HLA in healthy donors (TCRdb year 2017). Receptor amplification or capture employed the immunoSEQ multiplex PCR assay. For the multiplex PCR, a mixture combining 60 forward primers for TCR Vbeta segments and 13 reverse primers for TCR Jbeta segments was used. Held by TCRdb, this immuneACCESS table contains in-frame sequences only and omits some clones. Under half of the omission traces to an unresolved V gene where checked; the cause of the rest is unknown. The sample profile shows 99,000 or so clones; about 16% of them were found once. The ten largest clonotypes hold around 0.86% of the sample. The sequencing sample was made of PBMCs. These receptors came from a female donor in good health and CMV-seronegative.

This clone was detected a few times. The rearrangement joins TRBV6-5 to TRBJ2-5, with unresolved D. Trimming removed 3 bases at V and 13 bases at J, with 12 bases between. Germline V gene lookup returns CDR1 MNHEY and CDR2 SVGAGI. The CDR3 has 11 amino acids. This CDR3 is CASSYRSLWYF. In DNA form, the CDR3 reads TGTGCCAGCAGTTATCGGTCCCTTTGGTACTTC.

The chain has TRBV18 and TRBJ2-2; D possibly corresponds to TRBD2 (5 bases). The V gene lost 4 bases and the J gene lost 4 bases, with 13 bases spanning the gap. CDR3 length: 15 amino acids. The germline gives CDR1 KGHSH, CDR2 LQKENI. CDR3 DNA: TGTGCCAGCTCACTCCCGAGGGTGAGCACCGGGGAGCTGTTTTTT. It yields the protein CASSLPRVSTGELFF.

This clone turned up a few times. The chain has TRBV6-1 and TRBJ2-4, with D maybe TRBD2 (5 bases). Trimming left V 4 bases short and J 8 bases short, with 12 bases between. CDR3 length equals 13 residues. Germline loops: CDR1 MNHNS, CDR2 SASEGT. For the CDR3, the DNA is TGTGCCAGCAGTGGGACGGGGTTAGACATTCAGTACTTC. Translating gives CASSGTGLDIQYF.

This chain joins TRBV18 and TRBJ1-2; tentative D call: TRBD1 (6 bases). CDR1 and CDR2 (germline): KGHSH, LQKENI. The V end lost 3 bases, the J end lost 3 bases, and 17 bases lay between the germline ends. The CDR3 is made up of 16 amino acids. The CDR3 nucleotides are TGTGCCAGCTCACCTAACCTACAGGGAATTGACTATGGCTACACCTTC. This gives the protein CASSPNLQGIDYGYTF.

Only a few counts were recorded for this clone. This chain joins TRBV4-3 and TRBJ2-6, with unresolved D. The germline gives CDR1 LGHNA, CDR2 YSLEER. The CDR3 is 15 residues long. V was pared by 3 bases and J by 0 bases, with 6 bases between. The CDR3 sequence is CASSQENSGANVLTF. The CDR3 nucleotides read TGCGCCAGCAGCCAGGAGAACTCTGGGGCCAACGTCCTGACTTTC.

This clone was recorded a few times. The chain joins TRBV6-5 to TRBJ2-7; D may be TRBD2 (7 bases). CDR1 MNHEY and CDR2 SVGAGI come from the germline V gene. This CDR3 is built from 14 residues. V was cut by 6 bases and J by 4 bases, with 16 bases left in between. CDR3 in amino acids: CASRRLAGQYEQYF. The DNA of the CDR3 is TGTGCCAGCAGAAGACTAGCCGGACAGTACGAGCAGTACTTC.

As DNA, the CDR3 is TGCGCCAGCAGCCAAGATATTACGACAGTTAACTATGGCTACACCTTC. This gives the protein CASSQDITTVNYGYTF. This chain connects TRBV4-3 to TRBJ1-2, with D possibly matching TRBD1 (5 bases). The CDR3 covers 16 residues. The germline V and J ends were trimmed by 0 bases and 1 base, with 12 bases remaining between them. The V gene's germline CDR1 is LGHNA and CDR2 YSLEER.

This clone was found a few times. The chain uses TRBV27 and TRBJ1-1, with a tentative D call TRBD1 (5 bases). The germline V and J ends were trimmed by 5 bases and 5 bases, with 21 bases remaining between them. Germline assignment: CDR1 MNHEY and CDR2 SMNVEV (reference sequence). The CDR3 runs to 16 residues. The CDR3: CASSQARGGRNTEAFF. As DNA, the CDR3 is TGTGCCAGCAGTCAGGCCCGCGGGGGTAGGAATACTGAAGCTTTCTTT.

The J gene is TRBJ1-2, the V gene TRBV4-3, with D unclear. Trimming shortened V by 0 bases and J by 8 bases, and 22 bases separated the two germline ends. Germline loops: CDR1 LGHNA, CDR2 YSLEER. This CDR3 is built from 17 residues. The CDR3 sequence is CASSQDRGSPTPEGYTF. Here the CDR3 DNA reads TGCGCCAGCAGCCAAGATAGAGGCAGCCCGACCCCGGAGGGCTACACCTTC.

The chain has TRBV30 and TRBJ2-2; no clear D gene. Between the trimmed V and J ends, which lost 3 bases and 1 base, there was a span of 9 bases. The CDR3 sequence is 14 residues long. The germline V gene has CDR1 GTSNPN and CDR2 SVGIG (reference sequence). The CDR3 reads CAWSRRRNTGELFF. DNA for the CDR3: TGTGCCTGGAGCCGACGGAGGAACACCGGGGAGCTGTTTTTT.

The chain carries TRBV2 and TRBJ1-4, with 7 bases matching TRBD1. Per the germline V gene, CDR1 is SNHLY and CDR2 is FYNNEI. V shed 4 bases and J 12 bases; nucleotides not matched to a gene: 11. This CDR3 is 14 amino acids long. CDR3 nucleotide sequence: TGTGCCAGCAGTGTAGGACAGGCCCTGCGACAACTGTTTTTT. It specifies CASSVGQALRQLFF.

This clone was found a few times. The genes are TRBV30 and TRBJ2-1; TRBD1 might be the D (6 bases). The V end lost 8 bases, the J end lost 9 bases, and 17 bases lay between the germline ends. Germline lookup yields CDR1 GTSNPN and CDR2 SVGIG (reference sequence). The length of the CDR3 is 12 residues. CDR3 sequence reads: CAGGQSGSEQFF. The CDR3 DNA reads as TGTGCCGGAGGACAGTCGGGTAGTGAGCAGTTCTTC.

CDR3 in DNA: TGCGCCAGCAGTGACTGGACTAGCGGGGGATCCTACGAGCAGTACTTC. It encodes CASSDWTSGGSYEQYF. The V call is TRBV10-2, the J call TRBJ2-7; 13 bases are shared with TRBD2. This CDR3 is built from 16 residues. After removal of 3 bases from V and 1 base from J, the junction contained 3 bases not matched to a gene. The germline V gene has CDR1 WSHSY and CDR2 SAAADI.

This clone was observed a handful of times. The rearrangement links TRBV4-1 to TRBJ2-7, with D uncertain. V was pared by 0 bases and J by 3 bases, with 15 bases between. Per germline, CDR1 MGHRA and CDR2 YSYEKL. This CDR3 comprises 16 residues. DNA for the CDR3: TGCGCCAGCAGCCAAGAACGCCAGCCTAGACTCTACGAGCAGTACTTC. This gives the protein CASSQERQPRLYEQYF.

There are a few counts of this clone. The chain has TRBV27 and TRBJ1-6; D is perhaps TRBD1 (6 bases). Between the trimmed V and J ends, which lost 8 bases and 7 bases, there was a span of 12 bases. Germline CDR1 MNHEY, CDR2 SMNVEV (reference sequence). The CDR3 consists of 13 residues. CDR3 DNA sequence: TGTGCCAGCGGGTACAGGGAAAATTCACCCCTCCACTTT. Translated, it gives CASGYRENSPLHF.

The rearrangement joins TRBV6-5 to TRBJ2-2; 7 bases agree with TRBD2. There are 13 residues in the CDR3. Germline values: CDR1 MNHEY, CDR2 SVGAGI. V lost 7 bases, J lost 4 bases, and 3 bases stayed unmatched. The CDR3 loop reads CASKRDRTGELFF. For the CDR3, the DNA is TGTGCCAGCAAGCGGGACCGCACCGGGGAGCTGTTTTTT.

DNA for the CDR3: TGTGCCAGCAGACCGAGATCGGACAGGGAAGGCTACACCTTC. It encodes CASRPRSDREGYTF. The chain is built from TRBV6-5 and TRBJ1-2; TRBD1 agrees at 8 bases. The J segment lost 8 bases and the V segment lost 6 bases, leaving 11 bases of the junction unmatched. CDR1 MNHEY and CDR2 SVGAGI come from the germline V gene. The CDR3 covers 14 residues.

The chain joins TRBV11-2 to TRBJ1-3; the D is unclear. Trimming removed 5 bases from V and 2 bases from J, with 16 bases in between. This CDR3 is built from 16 residues. Germline V gene sequence: CDR1 SGHAT, CDR2 FQNNGV. The CDR3 nucleotides read TGTGCCAGCAGCCCCTCGCTCAGAGGGACTGGAAACACCATATATTTT. This codes for CASSPSLRGTGNTIYF.

The CDR3 DNA sequence: TGCGCCAGCAGCCAAGATGGGGACAGAACCTACGAGCAGTACTTC. Residues: CASSQDGDRTYEQYF. This chain connects TRBV4-3 to TRBJ2-7; 7 positions match TRBD1. The CDR3 sequence is 15 residues long. J lost 2 bases, V lost 0 bases, and 4 bases had no gene match. CDR1 is LGHNA, CDR2 YSLEER, per germline.

The chain recombines TRBV30 with TRBJ2-1, with D perhaps matching TRBD2 (6 bases). The CDR3 is 14 residues long. The V and J ends lost 2 bases and 1 base respectively, with 9 bases between them. Germline V CDR1 and CDR2: GTSNPN, SVGIG (reference sequence). The CDR3 sequence: CAWSPGSSYNEQFF. CDR3 bases: TGTGCCTGGAGTCCCGGGAGTTCCTACAATGAGCAGTTCTTC.

The chain combines TRBV20-1 with TRBJ1-1; D is unresolved. Between the trimmed V and J ends, which lost 5 bases and 3 bases, there was a span of 7 bases. The CDR3 has 11 residues. Germline CDR1 reads DFQATT; CDR2 reads SNEGSKA (reference sequence). CDR3 loop: CSAPDYTEAFF. As DNA, the CDR3 is TGCAGTGCTCCGGACTACACTGAAGCTTTCTTT.

Only a few counts were recorded for this clone. The chain carries TRBV10-3 and TRBJ2-7; TRBD1 might be the D (5 bases). The CDR3 covers 15 residues. Germline V gives CDR1 ENHRY, CDR2 SYGVKD. V was cut by 2 bases and J by 0 bases, with 11 bases left in between. The CDR3 coding sequence is TGTGCCATCAGTGAGGGGGCAGGGAACTCCTACGAGCAGTACTTC. Amino acids: CAISEGAGNSYEQYF.

The rearrangement uses TRBV11-3 and TRBJ2-3, with a tentative D call TRBD2 (6 bases). Germline values: CDR1 SGHNT, CDR2 YENEEA. The CDR3 runs to 13 residues. Trimming took 5 bases from V and 7 from J, leaving 13 bases between them. The CDR3 DNA is TGTGCCAGCAGCCCGTCCGGGGGAAATACGCAGTATTTT. It yields the protein CASSPSGGNTQYF.

This clone was counted between two and nine times. The V call is TRBV6-1, the J call TRBJ2-7, with D perhaps TRBD2 (6 bases). Trimming took off 5 bases at V and 7 bases at J, with 15 bases between the two ends. Germline-derived CDR1 and CDR2 are MNHNS and SASEGT. The CDR3 sequence is 13 residues long. CDR3 nucleotides: TGTGCCAGCAGTCCAAGGGCAGGAGGGGAGCAGTACTTC. Protein sequence: CASSPRAGGEQYF.

This chain uses TRBV6-8 with TRBJ1-3; D ambiguous. The V end was cut by 2 bases, the J end by 0 bases, with 14 bases between. From germline, CDR1 is MNHGY and CDR2 SAAAGT. The CDR3 totals 17 residues. CDR3 coding DNA: TGTGCCAGCAGTTACCCACGGAATAGGAGCTCTGGAAACACCATATATTTT. The encoded protein is CASSYPRNRSSGNTIYF.

CDR3: CASSLFGASASYEQYF. CDR3 sequence (DNA): TGTGCCAGCAGTTTATTTGGGGCCTCGGCGTCCTACGAGCAGTACTTC. This rearrangement joins TRBV27 to TRBJ2-7, with D possibly matching TRBD1 (5 bases). The CDR3 extends over 16 amino acids. Germline V gene data show CDR1 as MNHEY and CDR2 as SMNVEV (reference sequence). V lost 1 base and J lost 1, with 14 bases in between.